This T cell receptor (beta chain) was documented in a study of monozygotic twins with inflammatory bowel disease. The study's findings and limits: Healthy twins shared more clonotypes with others than IBD patients, most markedly active ones. It was observed that concordant and discordant twins did not differ in repertoire similarity, possibly given limited power.

TCRdb reanalyzed the 5' RACE reads and collapses them to one entry per CDR3 protein, without DNA. This sample contains about 380,000 distinct CDR3 sequences. The CDR3 runs to 15 residues. Germline loops: CDR1 SGHVS, CDR2 FNYEAQ. On this clonotype: Its antigen is currently unknown.

The V call is TRBV7-6, the J call TRBJ2-6. The clonotype was recovered from a human donor with ulcerative colitis or Crohn's disease, or a healthy co-twin of an affected twin (not recorded which). The sample was blood. The CDR3 spells CASSLEVSGANVLTF.